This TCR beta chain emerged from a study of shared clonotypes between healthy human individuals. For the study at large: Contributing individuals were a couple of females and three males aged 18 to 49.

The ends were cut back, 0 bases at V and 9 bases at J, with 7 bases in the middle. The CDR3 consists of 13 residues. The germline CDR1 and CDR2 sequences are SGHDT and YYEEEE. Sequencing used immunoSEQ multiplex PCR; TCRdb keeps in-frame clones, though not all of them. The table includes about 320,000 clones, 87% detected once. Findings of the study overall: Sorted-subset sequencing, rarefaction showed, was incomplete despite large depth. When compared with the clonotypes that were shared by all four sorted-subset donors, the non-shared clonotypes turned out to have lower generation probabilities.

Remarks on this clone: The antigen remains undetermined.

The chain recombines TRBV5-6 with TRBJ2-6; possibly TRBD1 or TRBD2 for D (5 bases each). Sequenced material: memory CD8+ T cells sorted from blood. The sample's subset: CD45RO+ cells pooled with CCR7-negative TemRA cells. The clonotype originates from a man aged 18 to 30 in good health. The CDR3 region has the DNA TGTGCCAGCAGCTTGGGGGACCTCAACGTCCTGACTTTC. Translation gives CASSLGDLNVLTF.